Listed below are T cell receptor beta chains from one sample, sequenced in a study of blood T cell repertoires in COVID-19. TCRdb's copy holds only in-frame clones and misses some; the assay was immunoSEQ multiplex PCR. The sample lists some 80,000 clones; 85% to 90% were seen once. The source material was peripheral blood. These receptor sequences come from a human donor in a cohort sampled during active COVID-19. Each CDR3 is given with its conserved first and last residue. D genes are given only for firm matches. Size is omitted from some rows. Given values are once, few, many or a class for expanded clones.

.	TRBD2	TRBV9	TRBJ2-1	CASSAGQRGGLSEQFF	TGTGCCAGCAGCGCGGGCCAGCGGGGGGGCCTCTCCGAGCAGTTCTTC
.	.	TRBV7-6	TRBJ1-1	CASSLVLAANTEAFF	TGTGCCAGCAGCTTAGTTTTGGCGGCGAACACTGAAGCTTTCTTT
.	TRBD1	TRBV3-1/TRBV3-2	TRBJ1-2	CASSQSTGKGYGYTF	TGTGCCAGCAGCCAATCGACAGGGAAAGGATATGGCTACACCTTC
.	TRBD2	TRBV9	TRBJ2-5	CASSSGLAGSGTQYF	TGTGCCAGCAGCTCGGGACTAGCGGGGTCCGGGACCCAGTACTTC
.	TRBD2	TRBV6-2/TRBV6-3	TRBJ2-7	CASSYPGVAGVPSYEQYF	TGTGCCAGCAGTTACCCCGGGGTAGCGGGGGTACCGTCCTACGAGCAGTACTTC
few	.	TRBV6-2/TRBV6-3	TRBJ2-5	CASSSDTRTPLYF	TGTGCCAGCAGTTCGGACACCCGGACCCCCCTGTACTTC
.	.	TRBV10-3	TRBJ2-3	CAITAQLGSLQDTQYF	TGTGCCATCACCGCCCAACTAGGGTCCTTACAAGATACGCAGTATTTT
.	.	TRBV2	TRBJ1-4	CASSESYKLFF	TGTGCCAGCAGTGAATCGTATAAACTGTTTTTT
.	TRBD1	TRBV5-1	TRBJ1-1	CASSRQGPNTEAFF	TGCGCCAGCAGCCGACAGGGACCGAACACTGAAGCTTTCTTT
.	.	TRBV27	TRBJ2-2	CASSRDQGSGELFF	TGTGCCAGCAGCCGGGACCAGGGGTCCGGGGAGCTGTTTTTT
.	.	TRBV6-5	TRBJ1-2	CASSPQGSYGYTF	TGTGCCAGCAGTCCCCAGGGGAGCTATGGCTACACCTTC
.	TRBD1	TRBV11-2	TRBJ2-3	CASSWDRGSTDTQYF	TGTGCCAGCAGCTGGGACAGGGGGAGCACAGATACGCAGTATTTT
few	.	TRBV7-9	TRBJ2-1	CASSLAPGDSSEQFF	TGTGCCAGCAGCTTAGCCCCGGGGGACAGCAGTGAGCAGTTCTTC
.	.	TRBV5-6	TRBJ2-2	CASSLVAWGRYTGELFF	TGTGCCAGCAGCCTGGTCGCGTGGGGGAGGTACACCGGGGAGCTGTTTTTT
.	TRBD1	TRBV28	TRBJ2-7	CASSVQGPHEQYF	TGTGCCAGCAGTGTACAGGGGCCCCACGAGCAGTACTTC
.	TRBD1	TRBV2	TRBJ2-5	CASRADRGVGETQYF	TGTGCCAGCAGGGCCGACAGGGGTGTGGGAGAGACCCAGTACTTC
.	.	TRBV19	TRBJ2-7	CASSITGSRNYEQYF	TGTGCCAGTAGTATAACCGGGAGTCGGAACTACGAGCAGTACTTC
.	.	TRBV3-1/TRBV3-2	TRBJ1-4	CASSLRRGNEKLFF	TGTGCCAGCAGCCTCAGGAGGGGTAATGAAAAACTGTTTTTT
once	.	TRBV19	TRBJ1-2	CASLDNRGTNYGYTF	TGTGCCAGTCTGGACAACCGCGGTACTAACTATGGCTACACCTTC
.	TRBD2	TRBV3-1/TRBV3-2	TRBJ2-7	CASSQLAGKSYEQYF	TGTGCCAGCAGCCAACTAGCGGGAAAATCCTACGAGCAGTACTTC
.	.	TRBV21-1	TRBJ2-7	CASSRFKPGQPFYEQYF	TGTGCCAGCAGCAGATTTAAACCGGGACAGCCCTTCTACGAGCAGTACTTC
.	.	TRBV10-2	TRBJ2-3	CASSVLRSTDTQYF	TGCGCCAGCAGTGTTTTGCGTAGCACAGATACGCAGTATTTT
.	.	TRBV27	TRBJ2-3	CASSSQMSTDTQYF	TGTGCCAGCAGTTCCCAGATGTCCACAGATACGCAGTATTTT
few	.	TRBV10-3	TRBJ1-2	CAISEIDGYTF	TGTGCCATCAGTGAGATAGATGGCTACACCTTC
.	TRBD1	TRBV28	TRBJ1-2	CASSLWRDSLYGYTF	TGTGCCAGCAGTTTATGGCGGGACAGCCTCTATGGCTACACCTTC
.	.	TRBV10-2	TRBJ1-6	CASREGGAYNSPLHF	TGCGCCAGCCGTGAAGGAGGGGCTTATAATTCACCCCTCCACTTT
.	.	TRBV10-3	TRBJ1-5	CAISSGIRGNQPQHF	TGTGCCATCAGCTCAGGGATTAGGGGCAATCAGCCCCAGCATTTT
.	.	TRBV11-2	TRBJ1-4	CASSLDLTTPTNEKLFF	TGTGCCAGCAGCTTAGATTTAACAACACCAACTAATGAAAAACTGTTTTTT
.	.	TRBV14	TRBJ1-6	CASSPSLSPLHF	TGTGCCAGCAGCCCTTCGTTGTCACCCCTCCACTTT
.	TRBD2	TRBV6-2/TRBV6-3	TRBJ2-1	CASSYLAGGYNEQFF	TGTGCCAGCAGTTACCTAGCGGGAGGGTACAATGAGCAGTTCTTC
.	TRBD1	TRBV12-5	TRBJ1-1	CASGMQGAGTEAFF	TGTGCTAGTGGTATGCAGGGGGCAGGGACTGAAGCTTTCTTT
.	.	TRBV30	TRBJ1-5	CAWSTRENQPQHF	TGTGCCTGGAGTACAAGGGAGAATCAGCCCCAGCATTTT
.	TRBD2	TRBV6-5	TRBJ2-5	CAELRGAKTQYF	TGTGCCGAACTGCGGGGGGCTAAGACCCAGTACTTC
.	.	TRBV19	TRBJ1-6	CASRRGFGTSGSPLHF	TGTGCCAGTAGAAGGGGGTTCGGGACGAGTGGGTCACCCCTCCACTTT
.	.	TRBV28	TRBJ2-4	CASRIGGARRKNIQYF	TGTGCCAGCAGAATAGGGGGGGCAAGACGCAAAAACATTCAGTACTTC
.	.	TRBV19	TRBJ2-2	CASSLGAPNTGELFF	TGTGCCAGTAGCCTGGGGGCTCCGAACACCGGGGAGCTGTTTTTT
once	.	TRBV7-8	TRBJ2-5	CASSLVGTGNEGMAETQYF	TGTGCCAGCAGCTTAGTCGGCACAGGGAACGAAGGTATGGCGGAGACCCAGTACTTC
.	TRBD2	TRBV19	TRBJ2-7	CASSAGLAGVYEQYF	TGTGCCAGTAGTGCCGGACTAGCGGGCGTTTACGAGCAGTACTTC
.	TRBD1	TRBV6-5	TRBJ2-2	CASSYDREGYTGELFF	TGTGCCAGCAGTTACGACAGGGAAGGGTACACCGGGGAGCTGTTTTTT
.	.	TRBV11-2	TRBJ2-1	CASSIIRVSSYNEQFF	TGTGCCAGCAGCATAATCAGGGTCAGCTCCTACAATGAGCAGTTCTTC
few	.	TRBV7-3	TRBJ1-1	CASSWDIRTEAFF	TGTGCCAGCAGCTGGGACATTCGGACTGAAGCTTTCTTT
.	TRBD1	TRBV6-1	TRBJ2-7	CASSEGQVSSYEQYF	TGTGCCAGCAGTGAGGGACAGGTTAGCTCCTACGAGCAGTACTTC
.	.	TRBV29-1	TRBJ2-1	CSVGAGYNEQFF	TGCAGCGTTGGGGCAGGATACAATGAGCAGTTCTTC
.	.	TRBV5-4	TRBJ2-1	CASSLGGSSYNEQFF	TGTGCCAGCAGCTTGGGTGGGAGCTCCTACAATGAGCAGTTCTTC
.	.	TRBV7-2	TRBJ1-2	CASSLSLRGYTF	TGTGCCAGCAGCTTAAGTCTGAGGGGCTACACCTTC
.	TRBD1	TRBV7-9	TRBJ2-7	CASSSRRQGRQYF	TGTGCCAGCAGCTCCCGAAGACAGGGTCGGCAGTACTTC
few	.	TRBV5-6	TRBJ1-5	CASSLWGGHQPQHF	TGTGCCAGCAGCTTGTGGGGGGGCCATCAGCCCCAGCATTTT
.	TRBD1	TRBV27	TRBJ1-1	CATRGVLYNRGTEAFF	TGTGCCACCAGAGGAGTCCTGTACAACAGGGGGACTGAAGCTTTCTTT
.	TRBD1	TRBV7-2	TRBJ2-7	CASGGRTGGGEQYF	TGTGCCAGCGGGGGAAGGACAGGGGGCGGCGAGCAGTACTTC
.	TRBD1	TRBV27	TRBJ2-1	CASSPRGQVYNEQFF	TGTGCCAGCAGTCCCAGGGGGCAGGTCTACAATGAGCAGTTCTTC
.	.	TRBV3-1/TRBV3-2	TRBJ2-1	CASSQARYEQFF	TGTGCCAGCAGCCAGGCTAGATATGAGCAGTTCTTC
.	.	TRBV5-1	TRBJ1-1	CASSSQGSKYTEAFF	TGCGCCAGCAGCTCACAGGGAAGTAAGTACACTGAAGCTTTCTTT
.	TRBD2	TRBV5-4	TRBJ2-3	CASSPLAGEDTQYF	TGTGCCAGCAGCCCCCTAGCGGGGGAAGATACGCAGTATTTT